The 30 T cell receptor beta chains listed next were all sequenced from one sample in a study of breast tumors, draining lymph nodes, adjacent tissues. Axillary draining lymph nodes of breast cancer patients supplied the node samples. Via MiXCR, TCRdb re-called the multiplex PCR reads, giving one row per CDR3 protein. Of 85,000 to 130,000 distinct CDR3 sequences listed, about 30% are singletons. The specimen sequenced was axillary lymph node tissue. The receptors stem from a female donor with breast cancer. Some clones in this sample may be carry-over from other donors' samples.

This clonotype was picked up many times. The chain carries TRBV5-1 and TRBJ1-2; D gene unclear. Germline CDR1 and CDR2: SGHRS and YFSETQ. CDR3 length equals 14 residues. Trimming stripped 4 bases from V and 4 bases from J, with 14 bases between. Written as DNA, the CDR3 is TGCGCCAGCAGCCTCCCCCCAAGACCCTATGGCTACACCTTC. It is translated as CASSLPPRPYGYTF.

Many counts were recorded for this clonotype. The chain links TRBV29-1 to TRBJ2-4, with 8 bases that match TRBD1. Trimming removed 6 bases from V and 0 bases from J; junction bases left unmatched: 7. This CDR3 comprises 15 residues. Germline V gene sequence: CDR1 SQVTM, CDR2 ANQGSEA. The DNA of the CDR3 is TGCAGCGTCAAACTCAGGGGGCTAGCCAAAAACATTCAGTACTTC. This sequence encodes CSVKLRGLAKNIQYF.

This clonotype has just a few counts. CDR3: CASSLASGRVETQYF. Here the CDR3 DNA reads TGCGCCAGCAGCTTGGCTAGCGGGAGGGTAGAGACCCAGTACTTC. J is TRBJ2-5 and V is TRBV5-1, with 12 bases aligning to TRBD2. Unmatched junction bases numbered 1, after V lost 0 bases and J lost 4 bases. The CDR3 is 15 amino acids. Germline V gene lookup returns CDR1 SGHRS and CDR2 YFSETQ. Full variable domain (outside the CDR3, taken from reference TRBV5-1 and TRBJ2-5): KAGVTQTPRYLIKTRGQQVTLSCSPISGHRSVSWYQQTPGQGLQFLFEYFSETQRNKGNFPGRFSGRQFSNSRSEMNVSTLELGDSALYLCASSLASGRVETQYFGPGTRLLVL.

There are many counts of this clonotype. This chain links TRBV4-1 with TRBJ2-7; unclear D gene. CDR3 length: 13 residues. Trimming shortened V by 5 bases and J by 3 bases, and 11 bases separated the two germline ends. Per the germline V gene, CDR1 is MGHRA and CDR2 is YSYEKL. The CDR3 is CASSSTLFYEQYF. CDR3 nucleotides: TGCGCCAGCAGCTCTACACTCTTCTACGAGCAGTACTTC.

This clonotype was seen many times. The V call is TRBV20-1, the J call TRBJ2-7; 7 bases fit TRBD2. Trimming at V came to 4 bases and at J to 2 bases, leaving 2 bases not matched to a gene. Germline V gene data show CDR1 as DFQATT and CDR2 as SNEGSKA (reference sequence). This CDR3 is 12 amino acids long. CDR3 in DNA: TGCAGTGCTACCGGGGGGACCTACGAGCAGTACTTC. It codes for CSATGGTYEQYF.

In the case of this clonotype: One junction end does not reproduce the germline sequence, and a read error may be involved. V is TRBV9 and J is TRBJ2-5; D may be TRBD1 (6 bases). Germline V lookup: CDR1 SGDLS, CDR2 YYNGEE. The length of the CDR3 is 15 residues. Here the CDR3 reads CASSVAPGERETRYF. As DNA, the CDR3 is TGTGCCAGCAGCGTAGCTCCAGGGGAGAGGGAGACCCGGTACTTC.

This clonotype has a single count. The rearrangement links TRBV5-6 to TRBJ1-6, with D perhaps matching TRBD1 (6 bases). Germline V CDR1 and CDR2: SGHDT, YYEEEE. V lost 8 bases to trimming and J lost 7 bases, with 22 bases between them. The CDR3 consists of 16 residues. The CDR3 DNA follows: TGTGCCAGTAGCCCCGGACAGAAAGCGTCGAATTCACCCCTCCACTTT. This gives the protein CASSPGQKASNSPLHF. The entire variable domain, with the rest obtained from reference TRBV5-6 and TRBJ1-6, is as follows: DAGVTQSPTHLIKTRGQQVTLRCSPKSGHDTVSWYQQALGQGPQFIFQYYEEEERQRGNFPDRFSGHQFPNYSSELNVNALLLGDSALYLCASSPGQKASNSPLHFGNGTRLTVT.

This clonotype was counted ten times or more. The J gene is TRBJ2-7, the V gene TRBV20-1, with D maybe TRBD2 (6 bases). Trimming left V 0 bases short and J 3 bases short, with 15 bases between. Germline CDR1 and CDR2: DFQATT and SNEGSKA (reference sequence). This CDR3 contains 15 residues. For the CDR3, the DNA is TGCAGTGCTAGAGATCAGGACTATCCCCTCTACGAGCAGTACTTC. It codes for CSARDQDYPLYEQYF.

In its sample, this clonotype was seen a few times. Just one base apart from a much larger clone, this may be a read error. This rearrangement joins TRBV13 to TRBJ2-3; no clear D. The CDR3 spans 15 residues. With 5 bases removed from V and 0 bases from J, the gap between germline ends came to 12 bases. Germline CDR1 reads PRHDT; CDR2 reads FYEKMQ (reference sequence). Here the CDR3 DNA reads TGTGCCAGCAGCGGGCCGGTCATAAGCACAGATACGCAGTATTTT. Protein: CASSGPVISTDTQYF. Looking up the rest from reference TRBV13 and TRBJ2-3 gives the full variable domain: AAGVIQSPRHLIKEKRETATLKCYPIPRHDTVYWYQQGPGQDPQFLISFYEKMQSDKGSIPDRFSAQQFSDYHSELNMSSLELGDSALYFCASSGPVISTDTQYFGPGTRLTVL.

This clonotype was detected many times. This chain joins TRBV6-5 and TRBJ2-3, with TRBD2 matching over 12 bases. V gave up 5 bases and J gave up 0 bases; unmatched junction bases: 6. The CDR3 length is 17 residues. Germline V gene sequence: CDR1 MNHEY, CDR2 SVGAGI. CDR3 DNA sequence: TGTGCCAGCAGTCCCCGTACTAGCGGGGGGAGCACAGATACGCAGTATTTT. It is translated as CASSPRTSGGSTDTQYF.

This clonotype was recorded at least ten times. V gene TRBV11-3 combines with J gene TRBJ2-5, with D perhaps given as TRBD1 or TRBD2 (5 bases each). From germline, CDR1 is SGHNT and CDR2 YENEEA. The CDR3 consists of 13 residues. The V and J ends lost 8 bases and 2 bases respectively, with 12 bases between them. The CDR3 sequence: CASSLWGQETQYF. Written as DNA, the CDR3 is TGTGCCAGCTCCCTGTGGGGGCAAGAGACCCAGTACTTC. The whole variable domain, filled in from reference TRBV11-3 and TRBJ2-5, reads EAGVVQSPRYKIIEKKQPVAFWCNPISGHNTLYWYLQNLGQGPELLIRYENEEAVDDSQLPKDRFSAERLKGVDSTLKIQPAELGDSAVYLCASSLWGQETQYFGPGTRLLVL.

In this sample, this clonotype turned up many times. V gene TRBV20-1 combines with J gene TRBJ2-7; 12 bases map to TRBD2. V gave up 3 bases and J gave up 4 bases; unmatched junction bases: 1. Germline V lookup: CDR1 DFQATT, CDR2 SNEGSKA (reference sequence). The CDR3 is 13 amino acids. The CDR3, as DNA: TGCAGTGCTAGTCTAGCGGGGGGGTACGAGCAGTACTTC. Its protein product is CSASLAGGYEQYF.

In its sample, this clonotype was seen many times. In nucleotides, the CDR3 is TGTGCCAGCAGTTACTCGAGAGGGACTAAAGAGACCCAGTACTTC. Translation: CASSYSRGTKETQYF. The chain uses TRBV6-6 and TRBJ2-5; 7 bases align to TRBD2. In germline, CDR1 is MNHNY, CDR2 SVGAGI (reference sequence). The ends lost 0 bases at V and 3 bases at J; junction bases unmatched: 4. The CDR3 is made up of 15 amino acids.

This clonotype was seen at least ten times. The J gene is TRBJ2-1, the V gene TRBV20-1; D uncertain. The germline V and J ends were trimmed by 3 bases and 0 bases, with 6 bases remaining between them. Germline lookup yields CDR1 DFQATT and CDR2 SNEGSKA (reference sequence). The CDR3 covers 13 residues. CDR3 sequence (DNA): TGCAGTGCTAGGGCTGGCTCCTACAATGAGCAGTTCTTC. Protein sequence: CSARAGSYNEQFF.

This clonotype was seen ten or more times. The chain recombines TRBV19 with TRBJ2-3; maybe TRBD2 (6 bases). Germline CDR1 reads LNHDA; CDR2 reads SQIVND (reference sequence). V shed 6 bases and J shed 1 base, with 14 bases lying between them. CDR3 length: 15 amino acids. The CDR3 DNA reads as TGTGCCAGTAGCGACGGGGGTGGGGGCACAGATACGCAGTATTTT. Its translation is CASSDGGGGTDTQYF.

This clonotype was counted ten times or more. This chain connects TRBV2 to TRBJ1-6; D is unresolved. The CDR3 contains 13 residues. Germline assignment: CDR1 SNHLY and CDR2 FYNNEI. Trimming pared 3 bases from V and 9 bases from J, leaving 9 bases between. CDR3 in amino acids: CASSEGLSSPLHF. The CDR3 region has the DNA TGTGCCAGCAGTGAGGGTCTGAGTTCACCCCTCCACTTT.

This clonotype was seen repeatedly, ten times or more. This rearrangement joins TRBV30 to TRBJ2-3, with 10 bases aligning to TRBD2. J was trimmed by 4 bases and V by 0 bases; bases with no gene match: 7. The germline gives CDR1 GTSNPN, CDR2 SVGIG (reference sequence). The CDR3 consists of 16 residues. The CDR3 sequence: CAWSVASGGQSDTQYF. CDR3 nucleotides: TGTGCCTGGAGTGTGGCTAGCGGGGGACAATCAGATACGCAGTATTTT.

Concerning this clonotype itself: The CDR3 does not end in the conserved phenylalanine or tryptophan, so this is likely a read error. The V gene is TRBV19, the J gene TRBJ1-5, with 8 bases matching TRBD1. The V gene's germline CDR1 is LNHDA and CDR2 SQIVND (reference sequence). The junction had 4 bases not matched to a gene; V was cut back by 4 bases and J by 2 bases. The CDR3 spans 15 residues. The CDR3 nucleotides read TGTGCCAGTAGTACCCTGGACAGGGGCAATCAGCCCCAGCATCTT. Protein sequence: CASSTLDRGNQPQHL.

This clonotype has ten or more counts. The gene calls are TRBV20-1 and TRBJ2-7; D possibly matches TRBD1 or TRBD2 (5 bases each). The CDR3 runs to 14 residues. Germline values: CDR1 DFQATT, CDR2 SNEGSKA (reference sequence). Trimming shortened V by 3 bases and J by 9 bases, and 21 bases separated the two germline ends. The CDR3 region is CSASATGSGNGQYF. The CDR3 DNA reads as TGCAGTGCTAGCGCCACAGGCTCGGGAAATGGGCAGTACTTC.

This clonotype appeared many times. This sequence joins TRBV4-1 and TRBJ2-3, with 14 bases matching TRBD2. With 2 bases clipped from V and 0 bases from J, the junction kept 4 bases outside the gene matches. The CDR3 consists of 18 residues. Germline-derived CDR1 and CDR2 are MGHRA and YSYEKL. CDR3 in DNA: TGCGCCAGCAGCCAACCAGGGACTAGCGGGAGTAGCACAGATACGCAGTATTTT. Amino acid sequence: CASSQPGTSGSSTDTQYF.

The J gene is TRBJ1-2, the V gene TRBV4-1; the match to TRBD1 covers 8 bases. The CDR3 length is 17 residues. After removal of 0 bases from V and 4 bases from J, the junction contained 10 bases not matched to a gene. CDR1 MGHRA and CDR2 YSYEKL come from the germline V gene. CDR3 in amino acids: CASSQDPGAGGPYGYTF. The CDR3 DNA is TGCGCCAGCAGCCAAGATCCAGGGGCAGGGGGCCCCTATGGCTACACCTTC.

The gene calls are TRBV20-1 and TRBJ2-1; 7 bases map to TRBD2. Per the germline V gene, CDR1 is DFQATT and CDR2 is SNEGSKA (reference sequence). The CDR3 has 15 residues. With 2 bases clipped from V and 6 bases from J, the junction kept 10 bases outside the gene matches. This CDR3 reads CSARHPTSFTNEQFF. In nucleotides, the CDR3 is TGCAGTGCTAGACACCCGACTAGCTTTACCAATGAGCAGTTCTTC.

To note about this clonotype: Just one base apart from a much larger clone, this may be a read error. Here the CDR3 omits its conserved ending phenylalanine or tryptophan, so a read error is the likely source. The chain combines TRBV6-2 or TRBV6-3 with TRBJ2-1, with no clear D. CDR1 is MNHEY and CDR2 is SVGEGT in the germline V gene. CDR3 length equals 13 residues. The CDR3, as DNA: TGTGCCAGCAGTCACTCGGGCAGCGCCGAGCAGTTCTCC. Protein product: CASSHSGSAEQFS.

The sample holds many counts of this clonotype. This chain uses TRBV7-3 with TRBJ2-1; 14 bases agree with TRBD2. The germline V gene has CDR1 SGHTA and CDR2 FQGTGA. The J segment lost 9 bases and the V segment lost 0 bases, leaving 4 bases of the junction unmatched. The CDR3 is made up of 16 amino acids. The CDR3 DNA sequence: TGTGCCAGCAGCTTAACCGGGACTAGCGGGAGTACTGAGCAGTTCTTC. This sequence encodes CASSLTGTSGSTEQFF. The whole variable domain, remainder taken from reference TRBV7-3 and TRBJ2-1, is GAGVSQTPSNKVTEKGKYVELRCDPISGHTALYWYRQSLGQGPEFLIYFQGTGAADDSGLPNDRFFAVRPEGSVSTLKIQRTERGDSAVYLCASSLTGTSGSTEQFFGPGTRLTVL.

With respect to this clonotype: A read error may account for a junction end that differs from germline. The chain links TRBV5-4 to TRBJ2-1; D gene ambiguous. Germline CDR1 SGHNT, CDR2 YYREEE (reference sequence). The CDR3 spans 12 residues. The CDR3 coding sequence is TGTGCCAACAGCCTGCCCGGCAATGAGCAGTTCTTC. It yields the protein CANSLPGNEQFF. Combining the CDR3 with reference TRBV5-4 and TRBJ2-1 gives the whole variable domain ETGVTQSPTHLIKTRGQQVTLRCSSQSGHNTVSWYQQALGQGPQFIFQYYREEENGRGNFPPRFSGLQFPNYSSELNVNALELDDSALYLCANSLPGNEQFFGPGTRLTVL.

There are a few counts of this clonotype. The CDR3 ends on some other residue instead of the conserved phenylalanine or tryptophan, so this is likely a read error. This rearrangement joins TRBV12-3 or TRBV12-4 to TRBJ2-7; 9 positions match TRBD1. With 6 bases clipped from V and 1 base from J, the junction kept 7 bases outside the gene matches. The CDR3 totals 15 residues. CDR3 in DNA: TGTGCCAGCAGACCCACAGGGGGCCCGTCCTACGAGCAGTACCTC. This encodes CASRPTGGPSYEQYL.

In the case of this clonotype: The CDR3 does not close with the conserved phenylalanine or tryptophan, likely indicating a read error. The limits of the CDR3 on the DNA are not certain, so only TCRdb's listed CDR3 is given. The chain combines TRBV5-4 with TRBJ2-2; the table's TRBD1 call for D was not verified on the DNA. Germline V gene lookup returns CDR1 SGHNT and CDR2 YYREEE (reference sequence). The CDR3 contains 17 residues when both ends are counted. The CDR3 protein is CASSLPGTGTENGELFS.

In its sample, this clonotype was seen many times. This chain links TRBV10-3 with TRBJ2-5, with a weak D call TRBD1 (5 bases). V lost 0 bases, J lost 2 bases, and 10 bases lay in between. Germline CDR1 and CDR2: ENHRY and SYGVKD. CDR3 length: 15 amino acids. The CDR3 protein is CAISESGQVQETQYF. For the CDR3, the DNA is TGTGCCATCAGTGAGTCCGGACAAGTACAAGAGACCCAGTACTTC.

In its sample, this clonotype was seen many times. This chain uses TRBV5-4 with TRBJ2-3; 9 bases align to TRBD2. In germline, CDR1 is SGHNT, CDR2 YYREEE (reference sequence). CDR3 length: 15 residues. Losses at the gene ends were 5 bases for V and 1 base for J; bases not matched to a gene: 5. Written as DNA, the CDR3 is TGTGCCAGCAGACCCAGGACTAGCGGCACAGATACGCAGTATTTT. Amino acid sequence: CASRPRTSGTDTQYF.

This clonotype was detected many times. Here the CDR3 DNA reads TGCGCCAGCAGCCAAGGACACAGGGAAGCAACTGGAAACACCATATATTTT. This translates into CASSQGHREATGNTIYF. The chain uses TRBV4-3 and TRBJ1-3; a weak D match, TRBD1 (6 bases). This CDR3 contains 17 residues. V was pared by 1 base and J by 2 bases, with 15 bases between. CDR1 and CDR2 (germline): LGHNA, YSLEER.